This passage covers 2 T cell receptor beta chains from one sample sequenced in a study of Graves' ophthalmopathy and Graves' hyperthyroidism. Amplification from RNA transcripts yielded the TCR beta CDR3 regions. Second-round multiplex PCR came after a first-round RT-PCR that employed HTBI primers. In TCRdb, the multiplex PCR reads were re-called with MiXCR into one record per CDR3 protein. The sample carries roughly 380,000 distinct CDR3 sequences, 15% recorded once. Sequenced material: peripheral blood. The receptors derive from a woman in her late teens or twenties with stable Graves' hyperthyroidism.

This clonotype was recorded at least ten times. One end of the junction does not line up with germline, which may come from a read error. The rearrangement links TRBV7-8 to TRBJ2-4, with D perhaps matching TRBD1 (6 bases). From germline, CDR1 is SGHVS and CDR2 FQNEAQ. This CDR3 spans 17 amino acids. The CDR3 coding sequence is TGTGCCAGCAGCTTAGTTGCAGGGGTGGAGGACAAAAACATTAAGTACTTC. This sequence encodes CASSLVAGVEDKNIKYF.

This clonotype was recorded at least ten times. A much larger clone sits a single nucleotide away, making a read error possible. V is TRBV6-2 or TRBV6-3 and J is TRBJ2-4; D perhaps matches TRBD2 (6 bases). CDR1 is MNHEY and CDR2 is SVGEGT in the germline V gene. The CDR3 extends over 17 amino acids. The chain's CDR3 is CASSAKGLPRAKNIKYF. CDR3 nucleotide sequence: TGTGCCAGCAGTGCGAAGGGACTTCCCCGAGCCAAAAACATTAAGTACTTC.